The rows below give T cell receptor beta chains drawn from one sample of a study of T cell responses to AZD1222 COVID-19 vaccine. Using immunoSEQ multiplex PCR, the repertoire was profiled, and TCRdb retains in-frame clones only, with some absent. The data show approximately 100,000 clones, 85% to 90% seen once. The material was peripheral blood, obtained on day 0 of AZD1222 vaccination. All receptors come from an adult in good health. The CDR3 runs from the conserved cysteine through the conserved F or W. A D gene is named only where the DNA matches it firmly.

v_call: TRBV5-4; d_call: NA; cdr3_aa: CASSFLRGNYMNTEAFF
v_call: TRBV6-1; d_call: NA; cdr3_aa: CASSEFIGVGELFF
v_call: TRBV6-5; d_call: TRBD1; cdr3_aa: CASSSSGTDQPQHF
v_call: TRBV3-1/TRBV3-2; d_call: NA; cdr3_aa: CASSQGIAKNIQYF
v_call: TRBV7-2; d_call: NA; cdr3_aa: CASSLGLGPGYEQYF
v_call: TRBV3-1/TRBV3-2; d_call: TRBD2; cdr3_aa: CASSLHIRPGGAEQFF
v_call: TRBV6-6; d_call: NA; cdr3_aa: CASSPGTPDGNTIYF
v_call: TRBV28; d_call: TRBD1; cdr3_aa: CASSPSTGGYSNYGYTF
v_call: TRBV5-1; d_call: NA; cdr3_aa: CASSLFTRTNEKLFF
v_call: TRBV28; d_call: TRBD2; cdr3_aa: CALSSASGQGEQFF
v_call: TRBV11-3; d_call: NA; cdr3_aa: CASSRGSTDTQYF
v_call: TRBV3-1/TRBV3-2; d_call: NA; cdr3_aa: CASSQAGLETQYF
v_call: TRBV9; d_call: NA; cdr3_aa: CASSVDGRGTGELFF
v_call: TRBV7-9; d_call: NA; cdr3_aa: CASSYPRTYQETQYF
v_call: TRBV27; d_call: NA; cdr3_aa: CASSVTGLSNYGYTF
v_call: TRBV19; d_call: NA; cdr3_aa: CASNPGPDTGELFF
v_call: TRBV18; d_call: TRBD1; cdr3_aa: CASATGQGGLFEQFF
v_call: TRBV14; d_call: TRBD1; cdr3_aa: CASSVGQGGQNEQFF
v_call: TRBV5-1; d_call: NA; cdr3_aa: CASSWGSSYNEQFF
v_call: TRBV9; d_call: NA; cdr3_aa: CASSVALGEQYF
v_call: TRBV3-1/TRBV3-2; d_call: NA; cdr3_aa: CASSQGAQGMNTEAFF
v_call: TRBV7-2; d_call: NA; cdr3_aa: CASRPAPTGNSPLHF
v_call: TRBV6-2/TRBV6-3; d_call: TRBD1; cdr3_aa: CASSYLLTGRYTGELFF
v_call: TRBV5-1; d_call: TRBD2; cdr3_aa: CASSFSGGEGETQYF